This is a list of T cell receptor beta chains from one sample in a study of monozygotic twins with inflammatory bowel disease. TCRdb derives one entry per CDR3 protein from the 5' RACE reads, leaving out DNA. The table lists about 140,000 distinct CDR3 sequences. Input material: blood. Receptors were obtained from a human donor with ulcerative colitis or Crohn's disease, or a healthy co-twin of an affected twin (not recorded which). CDR3s include the opening cysteine and the closing phenylalanine or tryptophan. The order of the fields is V gene, J gene, CDR3 protein.

TRBV11-2	TRBJ1-2	CASSLRTGFVDIGYGYTF
TRBV6-1	TRBJ2-3	CASTLLGGIGDTQYF
TRBV12-3/TRBV12-4	TRBJ2-7	CASSIQGSYEQYF
TRBV7-2	TRBJ2-7	CASSLGLASEQYF
TRBV20-1	TRBJ1-3	CSARGVAGASSGNTIYF
TRBV12-3/TRBV12-4	TRBJ1-2	CASSLAIPLSDGYTF
TRBV20-1	TRBJ1-5	CSARWSGTAAWPQHF
TRBV5-4	TRBJ1-6	CASSLTGPLSPLHF
TRBV6-1	TRBJ2-1	CASSRRGPYNEQFF
TRBV15	TRBJ2-5	CATSGRGRETQYF
TRBV5-1	TRBJ2-1	CASRFTGPSYNEQFF
TRBV5-1	TRBJ1-2	CASSLLSAAWDTEGYTF
TRBV20-1	TRBJ2-1	CSASSPGSSGIYNEQFF
TRBV15	TRBJ2-3	CATSRGKDRGLDTQYF
TRBV29-1	TRBJ1-2	CSVDRLLLTYGYTF
TRBV7-2	TRBJ2-7	CASSLTPARGGDEQYF
TRBV5-6	TRBJ2-7	CASSFTIAAKRGEQYF
TRBV20-1	TRBJ1-2	CSARPGLDGYGYTF
TRBV28	TRBJ1-1	CASKAGGGSTEAFF
TRBV5-4	TRBJ2-3	CASSPDSALEYF
TRBV6-5	TRBJ2-3	CASNSFRGDTQYF
TRBV4-3	TRBJ1-5	CASSLHRFTSNQPQHF
TRBV5-1	TRBJ2-7	CASSLDTGGRYEQYF
TRBV9	TRBJ2-3	CASSVGVAGATDTQYF
TRBV18	TRBJ1-5	CASSPQLSVPQHF
TRBV5-1	TRBJ2-4	CASSLGDINIQYF